This TCR beta chain was observed in a study of T cells in Graves' hyperthyroidism and ophthalmopathy. CDR3 size: 13 residues. V lost 5 bases and J 8 bases, leaving 15 bases between the germline ends. The study included ophthalmopathy patients with Clinical Activity Score at least 3, NOSPECS grade at least 4 and duration under 3 months. The diagnostic basis comprised clinical symptoms, serum thyroxine and TRAb, thyroid ultrasound and orbital computed tomography. RNA transcripts yielded amplified TCR beta CDR3 regions. First-round RT-PCR targeting the TCR CDR3 was performed with the HTBI primer set. One entry per CDR3 protein results from TCRdb running MiXCR on the multiplex PCR reads. The table lists 450,000 to 600,000 distinct CDR3 sequences, 20% of them singletons.

This sequence originates from a man aged 40-50 years with Graves' ophthalmopathy. Specimen: blood. The chain recombines TRBV12-3 or TRBV12-4 with TRBJ1-2; tentative D call: TRBD1 (5 bases). CDR3 in DNA: TGTGCCAGCAGTACGCGGGGGGAGGGCGGCTACACCTTC. Encoded protein: CASSTRGEGGYTF.